Listed below are T cell receptor beta chains from one sample, sequenced in a study of T cell responses to AZD1222 COVID-19 vaccine. This table comes from immunoSEQ multiplex PCR, and its TCRdb copy is limited to in-frame clones, with some not included. The table has fewer than 150,000 clones, 70% to 90% seen once. The sample was peripheral blood, taken on day 0 of AZD1222 vaccination. These receptors all stem from an adult in good health. Each CDR3 is given with its conserved first and last residue. Each record gives: CDR3 length, J gene, V gene, CDR3 protein.

len: 18; j_gene: TRBJ1-5; v_gene: TRBV5-5; CDR3aa: CASSPLAWGQGSNQPQHF
len: 15; j_gene: TRBJ1-6; v_gene: TRBV7-3; CDR3aa: CASSKGGTDNSPLHF
len: 13; j_gene: TRBJ1-1; v_gene: TRBV24-1; CDR3aa: CATSQGQGTEAFF
len: 10; j_gene: TRBJ1-1; v_gene: TRBV20-1; CDR3aa: CRPWGEEAFF
len: 15; j_gene: TRBJ2-1; v_gene: TRBV7-9; CDR3aa: CASSLGGGAQGEQFF
len: 17; j_gene: TRBJ1-2; v_gene: TRBV19; CDR3aa: CASSPTGTHLRVYGYTF
len: 17; j_gene: TRBJ1-2; v_gene: TRBV7-8; CDR3aa: CASSLGIYRGSNYGYTF
len: 14; j_gene: TRBJ1-2; v_gene: TRBV4-3; CDR3aa: CASSREQGYYGYTF
len: 13; j_gene: TRBJ2-7; v_gene: TRBV7-2; CDR3aa: CASSLVEGYEQYF
len: 16; j_gene: TRBJ1-6; v_gene: TRBV5-5; CDR3aa: CASSYARQGPNSPLHF
len: 15; j_gene: TRBJ1-6; v_gene: TRBV28; CDR3aa: CASSFRTTAGSPLHF
len: 14; j_gene: TRBJ1-2; v_gene: TRBV9; CDR3aa: CASSVVKGNYGYTF
len: 14; j_gene: TRBJ1-2; v_gene: TRBV5-1; CDR3aa: CASSRDGRDYGYTF
len: 16; j_gene: TRBJ1-3; v_gene: TRBV19; CDR3aa: CASSPMERSQGNTIYF
len: 14; j_gene: TRBJ2-1; v_gene: TRBV12-5; CDR3aa: CASGPSGGAYEQFF
len: 15; j_gene: TRBJ2-3; v_gene: TRBV11-2; CDR3aa: CASRTSGSRADTQYF
len: 16; j_gene: TRBJ1-5; v_gene: TRBV27; CDR3aa: CASSLIGSYSNQPQHF
len: 14; j_gene: TRBJ2-7; v_gene: TRBV30; CDR3aa: CAWSVGTSSQVKNF
len: 21; j_gene: TRBJ1-5; v_gene: TRBV1; CDR3aa: CTSSQENRVKTIRGLNQPQHF
len: 16; j_gene: TRBJ1-2; v_gene: TRBV19; CDR3aa: CASRPGQGKRNYGYTF
len: 12; j_gene: TRBJ1-2; v_gene: TRBV29-1; CDR3aa: CSVESGSRGYTF
len: 15; j_gene: TRBJ1-1; v_gene: TRBV5-1; CDR3aa: CASSPGRGLGTEAFF
len: 14; j_gene: TRBJ1-1; v_gene: TRBV7-8; CDR3aa: CASSPPTSRTEAFF
len: 13; j_gene: TRBJ1-1; v_gene: TRBV3-1/TRBV3-2; CDR3aa: CASSQGQNTEAFF
len: 14; j_gene: TRBJ1-2; v_gene: TRBV6-1; CDR3aa: CASSEAGVNYGYTF
len: 18; j_gene: TRBJ1-1; v_gene: TRBV28; CDR3aa: CASSTRVRQGPANTEAFF
len: 18; j_gene: TRBJ1-4; v_gene: TRBV5-1; CDR3aa: CASSFRGQGTKTNEKLFF
len: 14; j_gene: TRBJ2-5; v_gene: TRBV7-9; CDR3aa: CASSPPGEVETQYF